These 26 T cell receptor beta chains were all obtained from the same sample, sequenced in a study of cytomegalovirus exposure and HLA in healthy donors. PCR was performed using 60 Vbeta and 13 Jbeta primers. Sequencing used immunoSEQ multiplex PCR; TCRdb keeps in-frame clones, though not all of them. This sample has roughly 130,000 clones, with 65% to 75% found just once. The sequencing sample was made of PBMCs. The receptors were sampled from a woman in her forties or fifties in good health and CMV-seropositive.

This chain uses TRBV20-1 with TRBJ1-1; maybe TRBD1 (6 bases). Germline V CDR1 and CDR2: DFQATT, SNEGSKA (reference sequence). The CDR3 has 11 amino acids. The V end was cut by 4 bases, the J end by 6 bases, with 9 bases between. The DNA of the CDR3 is TGCAGTGCTACCACAGGGCCTGAAGCTTTCTTT. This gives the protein CSATTGPEAFF.

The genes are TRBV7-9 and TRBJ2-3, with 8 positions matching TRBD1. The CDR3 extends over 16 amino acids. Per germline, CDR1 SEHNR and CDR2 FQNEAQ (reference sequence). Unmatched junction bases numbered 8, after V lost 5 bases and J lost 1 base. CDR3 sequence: CASSPDRVQGTDTQYF. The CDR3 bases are TGTGCCAGCAGCCCGGACAGGGTGCAGGGCACAGATACGCAGTATTTT.

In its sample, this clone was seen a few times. The CDR3 is CASSLVDRVRDGYTF. CDR3 bases: TGTGCCAGCAGCTTGGTGGACAGGGTACGCGATGGCTACACCTTC. This chain uses TRBV5-4 with TRBJ1-2; 8 bases fit TRBD1. The ends lost 0 bases at V and 6 bases at J; junction bases unmatched: 7. Germline lookup yields CDR1 SGHNT and CDR2 YYREEE (reference sequence). The CDR3 sequence is 15 residues long.

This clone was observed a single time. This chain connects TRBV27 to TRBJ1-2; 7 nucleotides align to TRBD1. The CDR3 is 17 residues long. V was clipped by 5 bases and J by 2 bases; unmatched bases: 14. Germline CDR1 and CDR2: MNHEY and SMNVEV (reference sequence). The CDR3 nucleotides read TGTGCCAGCAGTCCCAAACGGGACAGCTATTCAAACTATGGCTACACCTTC. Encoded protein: CASSPKRDSYSNYGYTF.

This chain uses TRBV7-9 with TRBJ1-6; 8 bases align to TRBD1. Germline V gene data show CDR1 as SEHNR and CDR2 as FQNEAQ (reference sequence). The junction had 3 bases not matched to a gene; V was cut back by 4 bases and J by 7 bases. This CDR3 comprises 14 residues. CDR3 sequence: CASSSPGGNSPLHF. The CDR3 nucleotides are TGTGCCAGCAGCTCTCCAGGGGGCAATTCACCCCTCCACTTT.

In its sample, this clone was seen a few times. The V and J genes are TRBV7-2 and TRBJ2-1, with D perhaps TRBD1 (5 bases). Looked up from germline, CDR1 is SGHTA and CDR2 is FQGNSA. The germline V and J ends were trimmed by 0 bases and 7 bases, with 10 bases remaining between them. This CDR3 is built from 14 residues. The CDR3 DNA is TGTGCCAGCAGCTTAGCCCTGACAGAGAATGAGCAGTTCTTC. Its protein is CASSLALTENEQFF.

As DNA, the CDR3 is TGTGCCAGCAGCACCCGACTGCCCCCCTACGAGCAGTACTTC. Translating it yields CASSTRLPPYEQYF. The V call is TRBV11-3, the J call TRBJ2-7; D call uncertain. V lost 5 bases and J lost 2, with 13 bases in between. Germline CDR1 is SGHNT and CDR2 is YENEEA. The CDR3 has 14 amino acids.

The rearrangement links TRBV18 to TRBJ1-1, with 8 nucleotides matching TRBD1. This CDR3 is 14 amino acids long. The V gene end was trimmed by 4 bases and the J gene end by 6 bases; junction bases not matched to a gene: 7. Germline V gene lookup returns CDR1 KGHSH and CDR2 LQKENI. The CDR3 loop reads CASSLKQGVAEAFF. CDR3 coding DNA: TGTGCCAGCTCACTCAAACAGGGGGTGGCTGAAGCTTTCTTT.

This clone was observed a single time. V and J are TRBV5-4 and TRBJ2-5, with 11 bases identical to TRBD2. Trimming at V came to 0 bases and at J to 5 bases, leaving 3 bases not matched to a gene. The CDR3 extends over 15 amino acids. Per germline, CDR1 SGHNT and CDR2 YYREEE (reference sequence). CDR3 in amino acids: CASSLAASGGETQYF. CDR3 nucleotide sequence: TGTGCCAGCAGCTTGGCTGCTAGCGGGGGGGAGACCCAGTACTTC.

CDR3 nucleotide sequence: TGTGCCAGCAGCTTCCCGGGGGGAAACACCATATATTTT. Translation: CASSFPGGNTIYF. The chain uses TRBV7-6 and TRBJ1-3; D is unclear. V was clipped by 3 bases and J by 4 bases, with 7 bases between them. The V gene's germline CDR1 is SGHVS and CDR2 FNYEAQ. The CDR3 contains 13 residues.

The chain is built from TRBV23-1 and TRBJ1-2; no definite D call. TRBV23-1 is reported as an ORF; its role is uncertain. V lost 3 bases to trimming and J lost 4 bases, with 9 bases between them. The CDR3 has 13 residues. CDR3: CASSQKPAYGYTF. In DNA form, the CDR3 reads TGCGCCAGCAGTCAGAAGCCTGCCTATGGCTACACCTTC.

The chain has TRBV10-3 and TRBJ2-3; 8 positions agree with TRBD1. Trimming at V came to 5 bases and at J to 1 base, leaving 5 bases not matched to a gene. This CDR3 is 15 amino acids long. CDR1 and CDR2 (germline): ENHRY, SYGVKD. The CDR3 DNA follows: TGTGCCATCAGTTTGACAGGGGAAGGCACAGATACGCAGTATTTT. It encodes CAISLTGEGTDTQYF.

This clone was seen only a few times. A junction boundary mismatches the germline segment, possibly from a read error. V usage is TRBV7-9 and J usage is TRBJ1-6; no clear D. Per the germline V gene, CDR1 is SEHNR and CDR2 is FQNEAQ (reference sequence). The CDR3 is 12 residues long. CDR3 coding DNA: TGTTCCAGCAGCGTCGGGGATTCACCCCTCCACTTT. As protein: CSSSVGDSPLHF.

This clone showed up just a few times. In nucleotides, the CDR3 is TGTGCCAGCAGTTGGGACAGGGAGGCTGAAGCTTTCTTT. Its translation is CASSWDREAEAFF. The chain combines TRBV6-5 with TRBJ1-1; 9 bases are shared with TRBD1. V shed 4 bases, J shed 6 bases, and the junction held 3 bases outside the gene matches. Germline CDR1 reads MNHEY; CDR2 reads SVGAGI. The CDR3 is 13 residues long.

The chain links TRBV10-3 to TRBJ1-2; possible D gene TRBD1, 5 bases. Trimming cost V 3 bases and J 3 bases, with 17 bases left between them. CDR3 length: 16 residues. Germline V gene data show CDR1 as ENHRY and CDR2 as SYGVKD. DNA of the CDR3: TGTGCCATCAGTGACCCCGGGGGGTCGTGGGACTATGGCTACACCTTC. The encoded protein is CAISDPGGSWDYGYTF.

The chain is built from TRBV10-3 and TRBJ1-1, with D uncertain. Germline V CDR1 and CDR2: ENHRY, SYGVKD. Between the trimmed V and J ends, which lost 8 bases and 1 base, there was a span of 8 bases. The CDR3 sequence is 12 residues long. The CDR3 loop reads CAIGRPNTEAFF. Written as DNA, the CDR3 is TGTGCCATCGGCAGGCCGAACACTGAAGCTTTCTTT.

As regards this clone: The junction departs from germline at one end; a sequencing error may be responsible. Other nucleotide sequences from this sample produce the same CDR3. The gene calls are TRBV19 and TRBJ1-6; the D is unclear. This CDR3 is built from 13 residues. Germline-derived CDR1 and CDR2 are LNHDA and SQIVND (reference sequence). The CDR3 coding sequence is TGTGCCAGTAAAAACGTAGATTACTCACCCCTTCACTTT. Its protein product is CASKNVDYSPLHF.

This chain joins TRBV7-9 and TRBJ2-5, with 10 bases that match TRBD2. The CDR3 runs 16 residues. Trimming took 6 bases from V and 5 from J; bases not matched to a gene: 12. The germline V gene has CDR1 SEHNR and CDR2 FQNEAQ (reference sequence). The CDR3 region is CASSSGTSATRETQYF. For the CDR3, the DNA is TGTGCCAGCAGTTCCGGGACTAGCGCCACTCGGGAGACCCAGTACTTC.

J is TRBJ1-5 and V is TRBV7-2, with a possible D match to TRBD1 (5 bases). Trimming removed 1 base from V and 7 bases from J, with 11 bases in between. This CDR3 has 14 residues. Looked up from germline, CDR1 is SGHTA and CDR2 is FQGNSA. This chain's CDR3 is CASSLGGGSQPQHF. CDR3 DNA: TGTGCCAGCAGCTTAGGGGGGGGATCCCAGCCCCAGCATTTT.

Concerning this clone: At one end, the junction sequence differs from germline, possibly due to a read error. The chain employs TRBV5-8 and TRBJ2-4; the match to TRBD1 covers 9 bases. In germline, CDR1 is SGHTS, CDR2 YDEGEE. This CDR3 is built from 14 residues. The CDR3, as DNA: TGTGCCAGCAGTTTGGGACAGGGATTAAACATTCAGTACTTC. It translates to CASSLGQGLNIQYF.

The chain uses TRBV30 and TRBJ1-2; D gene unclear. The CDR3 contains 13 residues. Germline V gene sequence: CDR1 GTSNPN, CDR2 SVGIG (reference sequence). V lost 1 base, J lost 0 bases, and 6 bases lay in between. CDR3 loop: CAWSASSNYGYTF. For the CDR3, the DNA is TGTGCCTGGAGTGCCTCCTCTAACTATGGCTACACCTTC.

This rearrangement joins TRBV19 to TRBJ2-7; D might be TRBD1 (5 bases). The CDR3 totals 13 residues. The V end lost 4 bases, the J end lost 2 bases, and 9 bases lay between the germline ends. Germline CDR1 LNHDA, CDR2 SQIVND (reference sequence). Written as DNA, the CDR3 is TGTGCCAGTAGTAGGCCAGGGACCTACGAGCAGTACTTC. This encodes CASSRPGTYEQYF.

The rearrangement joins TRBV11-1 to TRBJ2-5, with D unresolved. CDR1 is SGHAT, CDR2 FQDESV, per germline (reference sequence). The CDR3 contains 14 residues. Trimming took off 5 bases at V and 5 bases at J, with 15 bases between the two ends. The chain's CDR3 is CASSRTPVSETQYF. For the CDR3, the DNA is TGTGCCAGCAGCCGAACTCCGGTCTCGGAGACCCAGTACTTC.

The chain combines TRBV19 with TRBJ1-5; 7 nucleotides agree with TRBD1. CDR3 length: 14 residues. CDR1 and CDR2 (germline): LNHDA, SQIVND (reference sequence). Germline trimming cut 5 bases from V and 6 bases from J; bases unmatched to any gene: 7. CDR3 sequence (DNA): TGTGCCAGTAGTGAGGGAACAGGGGTTCAGCCCCAGCATTTT. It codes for CASSEGTGVQPQHF.

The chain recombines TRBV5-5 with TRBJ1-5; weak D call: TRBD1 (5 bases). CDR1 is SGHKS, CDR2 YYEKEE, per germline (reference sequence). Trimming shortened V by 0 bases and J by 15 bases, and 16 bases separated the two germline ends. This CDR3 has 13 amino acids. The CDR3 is CASSLGAGRGWHF. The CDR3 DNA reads TGTGCCAGCAGCTTGGGGGCCGGACGGGGGTGGCATTTT. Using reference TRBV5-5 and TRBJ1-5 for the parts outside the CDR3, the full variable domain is DAGVTQSPTHLIKTRGQQVTLRCSPISGHKSVSWYQQVLGQGPQFIFQYYEKEERGRGNFPDRFSARQFPNYSSELNVNALLLGDSALYLCASSLGAGRGWHFGDGTRLSIL.

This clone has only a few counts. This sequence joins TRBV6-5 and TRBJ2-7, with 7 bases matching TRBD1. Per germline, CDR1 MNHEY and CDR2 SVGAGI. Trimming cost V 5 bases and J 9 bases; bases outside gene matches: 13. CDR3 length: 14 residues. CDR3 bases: TGTGCCAGCAGTCGTGGACAGGATTACGTCGGGCAGTACTTC. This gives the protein CASSRGQDYVGQYF.